These T cell receptor beta chains were read from a single sample in a study of regulatory and conventional T cells in RAG deficiency. Libraries were prepared by immunoSEQ multiplex PCR; TCRdb keeps only in-frame clonotypes and omits some of them. The sample contains over 10,000 clones, 90% to 95% of which appear only once. The same data also went into a second study, on regulatory T cells.

What was sequenced was CD4+ effector T cells sorted from blood. These receptors all come from a human donor in good health. CDR3s include the opening cysteine and the closing phenylalanine or tryptophan. The D gene is left open where the match is weak. Rows may omit the clone size; those that give it use once, few, many or a size class.

CDR3nt: TGCGCCAGCAGCTTGCTCAGGGGTTTAAGCTCCTACAATGAGCAGTTCTTC
CDR3aa: CASSLLRGLSSYNEQFF
j_gene: TRBJ2-1
abundance: NA
v_gene: TRBV5-1
d_gene: NA

CDR3nt: TGCGCCAGCAGAGTCGTAGAAAACTATGGCTACACCTTC
CDR3aa: CASRVVENYGYTF
j_gene: TRBJ1-2
abundance: once
v_gene: TRBV5-1
d_gene: NA

CDR3nt: TGTGCCAGCAGCGTAGCCGGGGAGCTGTTTTTT
CDR3aa: CASSVAGELFF
j_gene: TRBJ2-2
abundance: NA
v_gene: TRBV9
d_gene: NA

CDR3nt: TGCGCCAGCAGCGCCATACTAGGGAACACTGAAGCTTTCTTT
CDR3aa: CASSAILGNTEAFF
j_gene: TRBJ1-1
abundance: NA
v_gene: TRBV5-1
d_gene: NA

CDR3nt: TGTGCCTGGGCTAGCGGCTACAATGAGCAGTTCTTC
CDR3aa: CAWASGYNEQFF
j_gene: TRBJ2-1
abundance: NA
v_gene: TRBV30
d_gene: TRBD2

CDR3nt: TGTGCCAGCAGTGAAGCGCTTCGGGTAACGGGCGAGCAGTACTTC
CDR3aa: CASSEALRVTGEQYF
j_gene: TRBJ2-7
abundance: NA
v_gene: TRBV2
d_gene: NA

CDR3nt: TGTGCCATCAGTGGCACGAAATCCCCCCATGGCTACACCTTC
CDR3aa: CAISGTKSPHGYTF
j_gene: TRBJ1-2
abundance: NA
v_gene: TRBV10-3
d_gene: NA

CDR3nt: TGTGCCAGCAGCACAGGGTACGAGCAGTACTTC
CDR3aa: CASSTGYEQYF
j_gene: TRBJ2-7
abundance: NA
v_gene: TRBV6-5
d_gene: NA

CDR3nt: TGTGCCAGCAGCTCCTCGGCCGCGTCCGACTATGGCTACACCTTC
CDR3aa: CASSSSAASDYGYTF
j_gene: TRBJ1-2
abundance: NA
v_gene: TRBV7-9
d_gene: NA

CDR3nt: TGTGCCAGCAGCTTTAGCCCGGACCAGCCCCAGCATTTT
CDR3aa: CASSFSPDQPQHF
j_gene: TRBJ1-5
abundance: NA
v_gene: TRBV7-2
d_gene: NA

CDR3nt: TGTGCCAGCAGTTATGGACAGCCTTACAATGAGCAGTTCTTC
CDR3aa: CASSYGQPYNEQFF
j_gene: TRBJ2-1
abundance: NA
v_gene: TRBV2
d_gene: NA

CDR3nt: TGTGCCAGCAGCCCCCGACGTGTAGGCTCCTATAATTCACCCCTCCACTTT
CDR3aa: CASSPRRVGSYNSPLHF
j_gene: TRBJ1-6
abundance: NA
v_gene: TRBV7-2
d_gene: NA

CDR3nt: TGTGCCAGTTCTCGGACAGGAGTCCCCACAGATACGCAGTATTTT
CDR3aa: CASSRTGVPTDTQYF
j_gene: TRBJ2-3
abundance: NA
v_gene: TRBV19
d_gene: TRBD1

CDR3nt: TGTGCCAGCAGCTTGGATTTTCAGAGCTCTTCCATGAACACTGAAGCTTTCTTT
CDR3aa: CASSLDFQSSSMNTEAFF
j_gene: TRBJ1-1
abundance: NA
v_gene: TRBV5-6
d_gene: NA

CDR3nt: TGCGCCAGCAGCCAAGAAGTCAACCGCGCCTGGGAGCCCCAGCATTTT
CDR3aa: CASSQEVNRAWEPQHF
j_gene: TRBJ1-5
abundance: NA
v_gene: TRBV4-1
d_gene: NA

CDR3nt: TGTGCCAGCAGTTTAATGGGTCGGGCCGGCACAGATACGCAGTATTTT
CDR3aa: CASSLMGRAGTDTQYF
j_gene: TRBJ2-3
abundance: NA
v_gene: TRBV27
d_gene: NA

CDR3nt: TGTGCCAGCAGAGAAGGTGGGGGGGCTGTATCACCCCTCCACTTT
CDR3aa: CASREGGGAVSPLHF
j_gene: TRBJ1-6
abundance: NA
v_gene: TRBV2
d_gene: NA

CDR3nt: TGTGCCAGCTCACCGACGGGGACCTATGGCTACACCTTC
CDR3aa: CASSPTGTYGYTF
j_gene: TRBJ1-2
abundance: NA
v_gene: TRBV18
d_gene: NA

CDR3nt: TGTGCCAGCAGAAAGGACAGGATGAACACTGAAGCTTTCTTT
CDR3aa: CASRKDRMNTEAFF
j_gene: TRBJ1-1
abundance: once
v_gene: TRBV6-4
d_gene: TRBD1

CDR3nt: TGTGCCAGCAGCGTAGGGTTAGCGGGAGCGAACACCGGGGAGCTGTTTTTT
CDR3aa: CASSVGLAGANTGELFF
j_gene: TRBJ2-2
abundance: NA
v_gene: TRBV9
d_gene: TRBD2

CDR3nt: TGTGCCAGCTCACCATTACCCTCCGGGACAGGACGAAACGGGGAGCTGTTTTTT
CDR3aa: CASSPLPSGTGRNGELFF
j_gene: TRBJ2-2
abundance: few
v_gene: TRBV18
d_gene: TRBD1

CDR3nt: TGTGCCAGCAGCTTAGATCCCGGAAATCAGCCCCAGCATTTT
CDR3aa: CASSLDPGNQPQHF
j_gene: TRBJ1-5
abundance: once
v_gene: TRBV11-2
d_gene: NA

CDR3nt: TGTGCCAGTAGTTGGTTGACCGGGGAGCTGTTTTTT
CDR3aa: CASSWLTGELFF
j_gene: TRBJ2-2
abundance: NA
v_gene: TRBV19
d_gene: NA

CDR3nt: TGTGCCAGCAGCGTTGTCGGACGAGATTCACCCCTCCACTTT
CDR3aa: CASSVVGRDSPLHF
j_gene: TRBJ1-6
abundance: NA
v_gene: TRBV5-6
d_gene: NA

CDR3nt: TGCGCCAGCAGCTTGAAAGAGACCCAGTACTTC
CDR3aa: CASSLKETQYF
j_gene: TRBJ2-5
abundance: NA
v_gene: TRBV5-1
d_gene: NA

CDR3nt: TGTGCCTGGAGTGGGTGGACAGGGGAAGGAAACACCATATATTTT
CDR3aa: CAWSGWTGEGNTIYF
j_gene: TRBJ1-3
abundance: NA
v_gene: TRBV30
d_gene: TRBD1

CDR3nt: TGTGCCAGCAGTGAACAGGCCGGAGGGTACGAGCAGTACTTC
CDR3aa: CASSEQAGGYEQYF
j_gene: TRBJ2-7
abundance: NA
v_gene: TRBV2
d_gene: NA

CDR3nt: TGTGCCAGCAGCGTCACCTACGAGCAGTACTTC
CDR3aa: CASSVTYEQYF
j_gene: TRBJ2-7
abundance: NA
v_gene: TRBV11-3
d_gene: NA